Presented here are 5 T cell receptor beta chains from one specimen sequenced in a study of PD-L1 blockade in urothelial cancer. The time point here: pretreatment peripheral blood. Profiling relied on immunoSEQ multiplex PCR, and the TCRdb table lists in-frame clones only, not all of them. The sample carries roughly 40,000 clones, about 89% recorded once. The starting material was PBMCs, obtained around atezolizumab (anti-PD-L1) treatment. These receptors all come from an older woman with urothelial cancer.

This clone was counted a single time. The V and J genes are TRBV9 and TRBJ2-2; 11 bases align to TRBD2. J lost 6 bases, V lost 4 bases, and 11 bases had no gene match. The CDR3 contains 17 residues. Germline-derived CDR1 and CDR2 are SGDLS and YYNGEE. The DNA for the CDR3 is TGTGCCAGCAGCACCGTTCCCACTAGCGGGAGATCCGGGGAGCTGTTTTTT. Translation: CASSTVPTSGRSGELFF.

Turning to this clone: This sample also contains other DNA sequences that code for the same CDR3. This CDR3 is CASSPPVATYRKNQPQHF. The CDR3 nucleotides are TGTGCCAGCAGCCCCCCCGTGGCGACGTACAGAAAAAATCAGCCCCAGCATTTT. This rearrangement joins TRBV5-4 to TRBJ1-5; unclear D gene. V was clipped by 4 bases and J by 4 bases, with 24 bases between them. This CDR3 has 18 residues. Per the germline V gene, CDR1 is SGHNT and CDR2 is YYREEE (reference sequence).

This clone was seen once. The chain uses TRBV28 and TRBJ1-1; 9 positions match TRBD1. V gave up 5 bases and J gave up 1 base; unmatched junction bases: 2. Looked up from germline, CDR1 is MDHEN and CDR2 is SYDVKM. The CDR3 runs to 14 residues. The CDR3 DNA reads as TGTGCCAGCAGTGCGACAGGGGGGAACACTGAAGCTTTCTTT. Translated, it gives CASSATGGNTEAFF.

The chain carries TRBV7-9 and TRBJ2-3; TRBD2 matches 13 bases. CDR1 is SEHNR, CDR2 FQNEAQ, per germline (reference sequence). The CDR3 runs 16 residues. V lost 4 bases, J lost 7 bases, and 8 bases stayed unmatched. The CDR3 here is CASSSPTSGRRNTQYF. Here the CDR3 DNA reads TGTGCCAGCAGCTCCCCGACTAGCGGGAGGCGCAATACGCAGTATTTT.

CDR3 sequence: CASSRGPGTGSLYGYTF. The CDR3 DNA sequence: TGTGCCAGCAGCCGAGGCCCCGGGACAGGATCTCTCTATGGCTACACCTTC. V is TRBV7-6 and J is TRBJ1-2; the match to TRBD1 covers 8 bases. V lost 5 bases and J lost 4; bases outside the gene matches: 15. CDR3 length: 17 residues. Looked up from germline, CDR1 is SGHVS and CDR2 is FNYEAQ.